The T cell receptor (beta chain) under discussion was sequenced for a study of CXCR3-negative and CXCR3-positive naive CD8 T cells (dated by TCRdb to about 2019). General notes on the study: About 135 million TRB reads were obtained in total, roughly 1.5 +/- 0.3 million reads per library. Naive subsets from about five donors and memory cells from 3 donors were included in the TRBV-TRBJ cluster analysis. The diversity and physicochemical repertoire analyses included fewer than twelve donors pooled from two independent experiments.

The study at large found these results: Because surface CD5, which is linked to self-reactivity in mice, was comparable between the naive subsets, TCR interaction strength was also inferred from TRB CDR3 physicochemical properties. Within the same donor, TRBV-TRBJ usage looked similar between naive CXCR3-negative and CXCR3-positive cells, but memory cells had distinct patterns. Comparably high repertoire diversity was found in both naive subsets, whereas much lower repertoire diversity was found in memory CD8+ T cells. Because CXCR3 expression was partially decreased after cryopreservation, freshly isolated PBMCs were used for most assays. Compared with CXCR3-negative naive cells, CXCR3-positive naive cells had TRB CDR3s with higher hydrophobicity (lower Kidera factor 4), lower energy, and higher strength and volume indices.

Reading from cysteine to phenylalanine, the CDR3 counts 15 amino acids. DNA is not recorded here. In the germline V gene (reference sequence), CDR1 corresponds to WNHNN and CDR2 to SYGVQD. Sequencing instrument: NextSeq 550. The Human TCR Profiling Kit (MiLaboratory) was used to make UMI-labeled 5' RACE TRB cDNA libraries. The full amount of extracted RNA was used for cDNA synthesis, and the full amount of resulting cDNA was used for PCR amplification. Libraries were prepared in parallel using an identical number of PCR cycles. As for how the authors treated the data: About 54,000 +/- 9,700 unique UMI-labeled TRB cDNA molecules per library were extracted with MIGEC and MiXCR, with at least two reads per UMI required. On average, each library contained about 40,000 +/- 10,000 functional in-frame TRB CDR3 nucleotide clonotypes without stop codons. After downsampling to 5000 UMI-labeled TRB molecules per sample, diversity metrics, including normalized Shannon-Wiener and Chao1, were computed in VDJtools. VDJtools was used to calculate clonotype-size-weighted physicochemical properties of the central five CDR3 residues, namely interaction energy, strength, volume and Kidera factor 4. After reprocessing by TCRdb, each CDR3 protein sequence is one entry, and no DNA is given. TCRdb assigned the V and J calls; the authors' analysis was not used. The sample's own table lists approximately 70,000 distinct CDR3 sequences. The ten largest clones add up to over 1.3% of the sample.

Each CD8+ T cell subset was flow-sorted in triplicate, with over 250,000 cells per subset placed directly into RLT lysis buffer. To keep memory contaminants out, a stringent definition of naive CD8+ T cells was applied: CD45RO-CCR7+CD27+CD95-. Peripheral blood mononuclear cells were isolated from buffy coats using standard density gradient centrifugation. A FACSAria III was used to flow-sort naive CXCR3-negative and CXCR3-positive CD8+ T cells. An RNeasy Mini Kit was used to extract total RNA from the sorted cells. In regard to this clonotype: Its antigen is unknown.

The source is a human donor in good health. Some clones in this sample may be carry-over from other donors' samples. The sequencing input was naive CXCR3- CD8+ T cells from blood. Read against the paper, the sample's cell subset or site label means: CD45RO-CCR7+CD27+CD95- naive CD8+ T cells lacking CXCR3 (TNR3-). The receptor chain draws on TRBV10-1 and TRBJ2-7; TCRdb picks TRBD1, but there is no DNA to check that call. CDR3 sequence: CASSELRTASYEQYF.